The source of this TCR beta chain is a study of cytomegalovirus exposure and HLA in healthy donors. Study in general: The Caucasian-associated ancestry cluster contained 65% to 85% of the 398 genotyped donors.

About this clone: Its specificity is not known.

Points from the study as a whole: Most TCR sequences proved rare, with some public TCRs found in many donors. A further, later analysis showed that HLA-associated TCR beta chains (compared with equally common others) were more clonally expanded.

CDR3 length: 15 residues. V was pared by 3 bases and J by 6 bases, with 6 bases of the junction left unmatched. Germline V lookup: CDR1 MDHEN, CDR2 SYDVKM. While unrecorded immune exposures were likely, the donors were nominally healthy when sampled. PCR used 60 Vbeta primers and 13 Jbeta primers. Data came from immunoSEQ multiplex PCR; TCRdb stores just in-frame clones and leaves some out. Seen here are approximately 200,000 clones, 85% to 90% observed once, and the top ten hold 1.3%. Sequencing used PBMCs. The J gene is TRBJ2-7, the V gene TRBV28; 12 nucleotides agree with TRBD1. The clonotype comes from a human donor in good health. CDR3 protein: CASSFGGQGAVEQYF. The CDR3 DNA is TGTGCCAGCAGTTTCGGGGGACAGGGGGCTGTCGAGCAGTACTTC. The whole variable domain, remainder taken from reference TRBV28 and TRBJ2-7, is DVKVTQSSRYLVKRTGEKVFLECVQDMDHENMFWYRQDPGLGLRLIYFSYDVKMKEKGDIPEGYSVSREKKERFSLILESASTNQTSMYLCASSFGGQGAVEQYFGPGTRLTVT.